The sequence of this TCR beta chain was determined in a study of shared clonotypes between healthy human individuals. The V gene's germline CDR1 is MNHNS and CDR2 SASEGT. This CDR3 region has 14 residues. The V segment lost 6 bases and the J segment 3 bases; nucleotides outside the gene matches: 4. The assay was immunoSEQ multiplex PCR, and TCRdb's table has in-frame clones only and misses some. Counted here are more than 1.2 million clones, around 98.5% occurring once; the ten biggest clones make up about 0.4%. The sequencing input was naive CD4+ T cells sorted from blood. Subset meaning: CD45RA+ positively selected. The chain couples TRBV6-1 to TRBJ2-4; 8 nucleotides line up with TRBD1. This TCR was recovered from a man younger than 45 in good health. The DNA of the CDR3 is TGTGCCAGCAGGACAGGGGAGGTCAAAAACATTCAGTACTTC. It is translated as CASRTGEVKNIQYF.